These T cell receptor beta chains were read from a single sample in a study of T cell repertoires in cytomegalovirus infection. A single record per CDR3 protein comes from TCRdb applying MiXCR to the reads. Here the sample spans roughly 100,000 distinct CDR3 sequences, about 15% being singletons. The sequenced sample consisted of PBMCs. These receptors were taken from a human donor in good health (CMV status not recorded). Some clones in this sample may be carry-over from other donors' samples. Each CDR3 is given with its conserved first and last residue. The D gene is left open where the match is weak. Clone size is shown for a subset of rows, as once, few, many or a class of expanded clone.

d_call: .
v_call: TRBV7-2
clone_size: many
j_call: TRBJ1-1
cdr3_aa: CASTPTANGAFF
cdr3_nt: TGTGCCAGCACCCCGACAGCTAATGGGGCTTTCTTT

d_call: .
v_call: TRBV6-1
clone_size: .
j_call: TRBJ2-1
cdr3_aa: CASSEGGSHEQFF
cdr3_nt: TGTGCCAGCAGTGAAGGGGGGTCCCATGAGCAGTTCTTC

d_call: .
v_call: TRBV7-9
clone_size: .
j_call: TRBJ1-1
cdr3_aa: CASSERWGEAFF
cdr3_nt: TGTGCCAGCAGTGAGAGGTGGGGTGAAGCTTTCTTT

d_call: TRBD1
v_call: TRBV7-6
clone_size: few
j_call: TRBJ2-7
cdr3_aa: CASSFTSGTGSFEQYF
cdr3_nt: TGTGCCAGCAGCTTTACCTCCGGGACAGGGTCATTCGAGCAGTACTTC

d_call: .
v_call: TRBV6-2/TRBV6-3
clone_size: .
j_call: TRBJ1-2
cdr3_aa: CASSNREDYGYTF
cdr3_nt: TGTGCCAGCAGCAACAGGGAGGACTATGGCTACACCTTC

d_call: .
v_call: TRBV7-9
clone_size: many
j_call: TRBJ1-6
cdr3_aa: CASSLQENSPLHF
cdr3_nt: TGTGCCAGCAGCTTACAAGAAAATTCACCCCTCCACTTT

d_call: .
v_call: TRBV29-1
clone_size: .
j_call: TRBJ1-2
cdr3_aa: CSVLLYGYTF
cdr3_nt: TGCAGCGTTCTCCTATATGGCTACACCTTC

d_call: .
v_call: TRBV7-2
clone_size: few
j_call: TRBJ2-5
cdr3_aa: CASSLGWWETQYF
cdr3_nt: TGTGCCAGCAGCTTGGGGTGGTGGGAGACCCAGTACTTC

d_call: .
v_call: TRBV6-6
clone_size: many
j_call: TRBJ1-3
cdr3_aa: CASNAGSSGNTIYF
cdr3_nt: TGTGCCAGCAACGCAGGGAGCTCTGGAAACACCATATATTTT

d_call: .
v_call: TRBV2
clone_size: few
j_call: TRBJ1-5
cdr3_aa: CASGDGNQPQHF
cdr3_nt: TGTGCCAGCGGGGACGGGAATCAGCCCCAGCATTTT

d_call: TRBD2
v_call: TRBV6-5
clone_size: many
j_call: TRBJ2-2
cdr3_aa: CASSYSGGADTGELFF
cdr3_nt: TGTGCCAGCAGTTACTCCGGGGGGGCGGACACCGGGGAGCTGTTTTTT

d_call: TRBD2
v_call: TRBV19
clone_size: .
j_call: TRBJ2-1
cdr3_aa: CASTPWAGVSYNEQFF
cdr3_nt: TGTGCCAGTACCCCGTGGGCGGGGGTTTCCTACAATGAGCAGTTCTTC

d_call: .
v_call: TRBV6-2/TRBV6-3
clone_size: .
j_call: TRBJ2-2
cdr3_aa: CASSWDGYTGELFF
cdr3_nt: TGTGCCAGCAGTTGGGACGGATACACCGGGGAGCTGTTTTTT

d_call: TRBD1
v_call: TRBV4-2
clone_size: few
j_call: TRBJ1-2
cdr3_aa: CASSQELTGGRNGYTF
cdr3_nt: TGTGCCAGCAGCCAAGAATTGACAGGGGGCCGAAATGGCTACACCTTC

d_call: .
v_call: TRBV2
clone_size: many
j_call: TRBJ1-4
cdr3_aa: CASGYPPGAPTNEKLFF
cdr3_nt: TGTGCCAGCGGGTATCCGCCGGGGGCGCCTACTAATGAAAAACTGTTTTTT

d_call: .
v_call: TRBV4-2
clone_size: many
j_call: TRBJ1-2
cdr3_aa: CASSQASGARGYTF
cdr3_nt: TGTGCCAGCAGCCAAGCGTCAGGGGCTCGGGGCTACACCTTC

d_call: .
v_call: TRBV19
clone_size: .
j_call: TRBJ1-1
cdr3_aa: CASSIGTRAFF
cdr3_nt: TGTGCCAGTAGTATAGGGACGAGAGCTTTCTTT

d_call: .
v_call: TRBV12-3/TRBV12-4
clone_size: many
j_call: TRBJ2-6
cdr3_aa: CASSPHSGANVLTF
cdr3_nt: TGTGCCAGCAGTCCTCATTCTGGGGCCAACGTCCTGACTTTC

d_call: .
v_call: TRBV25-1
clone_size: few
j_call: TRBJ2-7
cdr3_aa: CASSDLGDKAYEQYF
cdr3_nt: TGTGCCAGCAGTGACCTTGGGGACAAAGCCTACGAGCAGTACTTC

d_call: .
v_call: TRBV7-2
clone_size: .
j_call: TRBJ1-2
cdr3_aa: CASSFGGGDYGYTF
cdr3_nt: TGTGCCAGCAGCTTTGGGGGGGGCGACTATGGCTACACCTTC

d_call: .
v_call: TRBV7-2
clone_size: many
j_call: TRBJ2-5
cdr3_aa: CASSLGLPAVQETQYF
cdr3_nt: TGTGCCAGCAGCTTAGGTCTGCCGGCCGTTCAAGAGACCCAGTACTTC

d_call: .
v_call: TRBV24-1
clone_size: .
j_call: TRBJ2-3
cdr3_aa: CATSDLQTGDTQYF
cdr3_nt: TGTGCCACCAGTGATTTGCAAACTGGAGATACGCAGTATTTT

d_call: TRBD1
v_call: TRBV6-6
clone_size: .
j_call: TRBJ2-7
cdr3_aa: CASRASGQGFYEQYF
cdr3_nt: TGTGCCAGCAGAGCCTCCGGACAGGGGTTTTACGAGCAGTACTTC